This TCR beta chain appears in the sequencing data of a study of T cell responses to AZD1222 COVID-19 vaccine (dated by TCRdb to 2020 to 2022). Context from the whole study: Because spike-specific TCR depth and breadth did not differ between the two schedules, AZD1222 recipients who got a second dose at roughly 4 weeks were pooled with those who got a second dose at roughly 12 weeks. TCR sequencing was performed for 230 to 250 trial participants, of whom around 210 were given two doses of AZD1222 and around 26 were given two doses of MenACWY control vaccine. Trial participants were enrolled into age subgroups of 18-55, 56-69 and 70-plus years, which contained about 150, 27 and 61 TCR-sequenced participants, respectively. General conclusions and limits of the study: Because no day 14 peak-response samples were available, the repertoires could be characterized only after the peak T cell response. Participants were mostly white British and included more females than males, and it was suggested by the authors that clonal diversity may have been underestimated. CD4 TCRs associated with the vaccine covered the entire spike protein, and the dominant responses were in regions 160-218 and 743-854. Conclusions about previously exposed vaccinees are limited because only six or seven AZD1222 recipients were SARS-CoV-2 seropositive at baseline. Nearly half of unique spike-specific TCRs reportedly recognized epitopes outside regions mutated in the B.1.351 and B.1.1.7 variants. In the small 56-69-year group, the increase in depth fell short of significance, most likely because of low power. After two AZD1222 doses, both the breadth and the depth of spike-specific TCRs were significantly higher than at day 0 and than in MenACWY recipients.

The CDR3 regions of human TCRbeta chains were analyzed by immunosequencing. The authors processed their data as follows. TCRs in the repertoires were compared against a reference library of SARS-CoV-2-specific TCRs that had been generated with the MIRA antigen-specificity platform. Breadth meant the fraction of unique TCRs that were SARS-CoV-2-associated, whereas depth meant the fraction of total T cells that were SARS-CoV-2-associated. Using the MIRA data, each spike-specific TCR was mapped to the spike region that the TCR reacts to and placed in a CD4 or CD8 class. Log10-transformed breadth and depth values were compared by one-way ANOVA with Sidak's multiple comparisons tests. Not all clones reach the TCRdb copy of this immuneACCESS table, which keeps in-frame sequences only. Checked studies attribute under half of the gap to unresolved V genes and leave the rest unexplained. From that table come the V and J calls and clone size; the DNA was used to work out D and trimming. The sample yields around 100,000 clones; roughly nine tenths were counted once. In total, the top ten clones hold about 2% of the sample.

The germline V gene provides CDR1 MNHEY and CDR2 SVGAGI. Taken from cysteine to phenylalanine, the CDR3 has 15 residues. Of all the DNA, just the CDR3 is kept, 45 bases in frame from base 1. Unmatched junction bases come to 4, with V trimmed by 0 bases and J by 6 bases. Explained via the paper, the time point label denotes: baseline before first vaccination. The vaccinee samples were drawn from two UK trials, COV001 and COV002, one of which was a single-blind randomized controlled phase 2/3 trial testing AZD1222 (ChAdOx1 nCoV-19) in healthy adults. Trial participant PBMC samples were collected at day 0 and day 28 after the second dose for TCRbeta chain sequencing. As concerns this clone: Its target antigen remains unknown. No much larger clone exists at a distance of one base, and base qualities are not known.

The TCR was taken from an adult in good health. Here the sequenced sample was peripheral blood, taken on day 0 of AZD1222 vaccination. The chain is assembled from TRBV6-5 and TRBJ2-7, and TRBD2 aligns with 11 junction nucleotides. The CDR3 in this case is CASSYSGLAGFEQYF. The nucleotides read TGTGCCAGCAGTTACTCAGGACTAGCGGGTTTCGAGCAGTACTTC.